A selection of T cell receptor beta chains follows, all from one sample in a study of CD8 T cells in ankylosing spondylitis. TCRdb passed the 5' RACE reads through MiXCR, listing each CDR3 protein once. Found here are around 150,000 distinct CDR3 sequences, approximately 7.3% of them singletons; the top ten hold around 12%. Sequencing input: blood, either unsorted or a sorted T cell fraction (not recorded which). The receptors derive from a female donor with ankylosing spondylitis or in good health (not recorded which). CDR3s include the opening cysteine and the closing phenylalanine or tryptophan. Fields, in order: clone size, V gene, D gene, J gene, CDR3 DNA, CDR3 protein. D genes are given only for firm matches. Clone size, where shown, is once, few, many, or a class for clones that have expanded.

many,TRBV5-6,TRBD2,TRBJ2-3,TGTGCCAGCAGCTTTCTCCGACTAGCGGCCGGTGATACGCAGTATTTT,CASSFLRLAAGDTQYF
many,TRBV7-9,TRBD1,TRBJ2-3,TGTGCCAGCAGCTTATACCAGGACAGGGCAGATACGCAGTATTTT,CASSLYQDRADTQYF
many,TRBV5-1,.,TRBJ1-1,TGCGCCAGCAGCCGGGAGCTGAACACTGAAGCTTTCTTT,CASSRELNTEAFF
many,TRBV27,TRBD1,TRBJ1-6,TGTGCCAGCAGTCCGTGGGACAGGGTTAATTCACCCCTCCACTTT,CASSPWDRVNSPLHF
many,TRBV12-3/TRBV12-4,.,TRBJ1-3,TGTGCCAGCAGCACCAGGTTGGACCTGCTCGGAAACACCATATATTTT,CASSTRLDLLGNTIYF
.,TRBV20-1,.,TRBJ1-1,TGCAGTGCTAGGAACCGGGACACCCTTCGGGCTGAAGCTTTCTTT,CSARNRDTLRAEAFF
many,TRBV25-1,.,TRBJ2-1,TGTGCCAGCCGTGTCGGGATCGGCAATGAGCAGTTCTTC,CASRVGIGNEQFF
many,TRBV4-2,.,TRBJ1-1,TGTGCCAGCAGCCAACTGACAGCTATGAACACTGAAGCTTTCTTT,CASSQLTAMNTEAFF
few,TRBV11-1,.,TRBJ2-3,TGTGCCAGCACTCGGGTCCCACGATTGGATACGCAGTATTTT,CASTRVPRLDTQYF
many,TRBV15,.,TRBJ2-3,TGTGCCACCAGCAACGGGTGGAATACGCAGTATTTT,CATSNGWNTQYF
many,TRBV10-3,.,TRBJ2-2,TGTGCCATCAGTGAGAATACAGGTGGGAACACCGGGGAGCTGTTTTTT,CAISENTGGNTGELFF
.,TRBV7-2,TRBD1,TRBJ1-1,TGTGCCAGCAGCCGGGACAGGGGTGAAGCTTTCTTT,CASSRDRGEAFF
.,TRBV7-8,TRBD2,TRBJ2-1,TGTGCCAGCAGCTTAGCGCAGGGATGGCTAGCGGGGGGATACAATGAGCAGTTCTTC,CASSLAQGWLAGGYNEQFF
many,TRBV7-8,TRBD1,TRBJ2-1,TGTGCCAGCAGCTGGGACAGGGGGTATGAGCAGTTCTTC,CASSWDRGYEQFF
many,TRBV20-1,.,TRBJ2-7,TGCAGTTCAACCCGAGGCGGAGGAGACTACGAGCAGTACTTC,CSSTRGGGDYEQYF
many,TRBV5-1,TRBD1,TRBJ2-5,TGCGCCAGCAGCTCCCGGACAGGGTTGGAGACCCAGTACTTC,CASSSRTGLETQYF
many,TRBV5-5,.,TRBJ2-5,TGTGCCAGCAGCTTGAGTCCCCGCCAAGAGACCCAGTACTTC,CASSLSPRQETQYF
few,TRBV2,TRBD1,TRBJ1-1,TGTGCCAGCAGGGACAGGGGTTTTTTGAACACTGAAGCTTTCTTT,CASRDRGFLNTEAFF
many,TRBV7-9,.,TRBJ2-5,TGTGCCAGCAGCTTCTCAGACGGACAAGAGACCCAGTACTTC,CASSFSDGQETQYF
many,TRBV4-2,TRBD2,TRBJ2-2,TGTGCCAGCAGCCAACTCAGGACTAGCGGGGGCCCGAACACCGGGGAGCTGTTTTTT,CASSQLRTSGGPNTGELFF
.,TRBV29-1,.,TRBJ2-5,TGCAGCGTCCTCGGTCCCGGAGGGGGAGAGACCCAGTACTTC,CSVLGPGGGETQYF
.,TRBV7-9,.,TRBJ1-1,TGTGCCAGCAGCTCCGGGAGCGGGACTGAAGCTTTCTTT,CASSSGSGTEAFF
many,TRBV7-9,TRBD2,TRBJ2-3,TGTGCCAGCAGCTTAGAGGGACTAATCTTCGATACGCAGTATTTT,CASSLEGLIFDTQYF